Shown below are 18 T cell receptor beta chains from a single sample sequenced in a study of STAT5B mutations in CD4+ large granular lymphocyte leukemia. Some clones are missing from TCRdb's copy, which holds only in-frame ones; the method was immunoSEQ multiplex PCR. The table has about 48,000 clones, around 70% seen once. The sequenced sample was CD4+ T cells from blood buffy coats. The receptors come from a human donor in good health.

As DNA, the CDR3 is TGTGCCAGTAGTATACCCGGGGTTGGGACCGGGGAGCTGTTTTTT. Residues: CASSIPGVGTGELFF. The gene calls are TRBV19 and TRBJ2-2; the D gene is possibly TRBD2 (5 bases). The CDR3 runs to 15 residues. Trimming shortened V by 2 bases and J by 5 bases, and 12 bases separated the two germline ends. Germline CDR1 reads LNHDA; CDR2 reads SQIVND (reference sequence).

This chain joins TRBV5-1 and TRBJ2-7; D is possibly TRBD1 (6 bases). Germline values: CDR1 SGHRS, CDR2 YFSETQ. Trimming shortened V by 4 bases and J by 2 bases, and 19 bases separated the two germline ends. The CDR3 consists of 16 residues. The CDR3 DNA reads as TGCGCCAGCAGCCTTTCACAGACAGGCCCTGCCTACGAGCAGTACTTC. It specifies CASSLSQTGPAYEQYF.

The CDR3 DNA sequence: TGTGCCAGCAGTTACGGGGGGACAGGGAGAAATAATGAGCAGTTCTTC. It specifies CASSYGGTGRNNEQFF. The V gene is TRBV6-6, the J gene TRBJ2-1; TRBD1 matches 9 bases. V shed 2 bases and J 7 bases; nucleotides not matched to a gene: 9. CDR3 length: 16 amino acids. Germline assignment: CDR1 MNHNY and CDR2 SVGAGI (reference sequence).

The chain links TRBV7-2 to TRBJ2-1; TRBD1 or TRBD2 may be the D gene (7 bases each). This CDR3 is 15 amino acids long. Germline V CDR1 and CDR2: SGHTA, FQGNSA. The ends were cut back, 8 bases at V and 4 bases at J, with 18 bases in the middle. The CDR3 here is CASSRGQGGYNEQFF. The CDR3 region has the DNA TGTGCCAGCTCAAGGGGGCAGGGGGGGTACAATGAGCAGTTCTTC.

The chain combines TRBV18 with TRBJ2-3, with 9 bases fitting TRBD1. Germline CDR1 and CDR2: KGHSH and LQKENI. The CDR3 has 15 residues. V gave up 5 bases and J gave up 4 bases; unmatched junction bases: 7. The CDR3 coding sequence is TGTGCCAGCTCATTAACAGGGGGCATCGCAGATACGCAGTATTTT. This translates into CASSLTGGIADTQYF.

This clone is a singleton in its sample. This sequence joins TRBV10-3 and TRBJ1-6; TRBD1 is a possible D gene (6 bases). Germline V lookup: CDR1 ENHRY, CDR2 SYGVKD. V was pared by 4 bases and J by 6 bases, with 10 bases between. The length of the CDR3 is 14 residues. The CDR3 sequence: CAISGDMINSPLHF. The DNA for the CDR3 is TGTGCCATCAGTGGGGACATGATTAATTCACCCCTCCACTTT.

This rearrangement joins TRBV18 to TRBJ1-5; 8 bases match TRBD1. Germline V gene data show CDR1 as KGHSH and CDR2 as LQKENI. This CDR3 spans 15 amino acids. Losses at the gene ends were 6 bases for V and 6 bases for J; bases not matched to a gene: 10. CDR3 sequence: CASSEQGAQGQPQHF. The CDR3 DNA reads TGTGCCAGCTCCGAGCAGGGGGCGCAGGGTCAGCCCCAGCATTTT.

The rearrangement joins TRBV5-6 to TRBJ2-5; TRBD2 matches 8 bases. The ends lost 3 bases at V and 5 bases at J; junction bases unmatched: 6. CDR1 is SGHDT and CDR2 is YYEEEE in the germline V gene. The CDR3 is 14 amino acids. The CDR3 DNA reads TGTGCCAGCAGCTCCCCGGGGGGGCCGGAGACCCAGTACTTC. It yields the protein CASSSPGGPETQYF.

CDR3 nucleotides: TGTGCCAGTAGTCTTGACATCGACACTGAAGCTTTCTTT. It specifies CASSLDIDTEAFF. The V call is TRBV19, the J call TRBJ1-1; D is unclear. Trimming pared 5 bases from V and 3 bases from J, leaving 10 bases between. Germline-derived CDR1 and CDR2 are LNHDA and SQIVND (reference sequence). CDR3 length: 13 residues. The complete variable domain, with remaining parts taken from reference TRBV19 and TRBJ1-1, reads DGGITQSPKYLFRKEGQNVTLSCEQNLNHDAMYWYRQDPGQGLRLIYYSQIVNDFQKGDIAEGYSVSREKKESFPLTVTSAQKNPTAFYLCASSLDIDTEAFFGQGTRLTVV.

There are a few counts of this clone. The chain joins TRBV19 to TRBJ1-5, with D possibly being TRBD1 (6 bases). The CDR3 contains 14 residues. V was cut by 2 bases and J by 4 bases, with 9 bases left in between. CDR1 and CDR2 from the germline V gene are LNHDA and SQIVND (reference sequence). The CDR3 region is CASSIQQGNQPQHF. CDR3 coding DNA: TGTGCCAGTAGTATACAACAGGGAAATCAGCCCCAGCATTTT.

The sample holds one count of this clone. The chain is built from TRBV5-1 and TRBJ1-3; D is ambiguous. CDR3 length: 16 amino acids. Germline V gene data show CDR1 as SGHRS and CDR2 as YFSETQ. V lost 0 bases to trimming and J lost 0 bases, with 10 bases between them. The CDR3 DNA follows: TGCGCCAGCAGCTTGGCCGACGGCTTCTCTGGAAACACCATATATTTT. Encoded protein: CASSLADGFSGNTIYF.

The chain joins TRBV2 to TRBJ2-4, with D unclear. The germline V gene has CDR1 SNHLY and CDR2 FYNNEI. Deletions cut 5 bases from V and 1 base from J, with 15 bases between. The CDR3 spans 16 residues. The CDR3 is CASSSSKASAKNIQYF. The DNA for the CDR3 is TGTGCCAGCAGTAGTAGTAAAGCCTCGGCCAAAAACATTCAGTACTTC.

The J gene is TRBJ2-5, the V gene TRBV5-6; D is uncertain. Germline assignment: CDR1 SGHDT and CDR2 YYEEEE. The CDR3 sequence is 13 residues long. Trimming left V 1 base short and J 2 bases short, with 6 bases between. The CDR3 loop reads CASSLLGQETQYF. CDR3 nucleotide sequence: TGTGCCAGCAGCTTGCTAGGTCAAGAGACCCAGTACTTC.

This chain links TRBV5-1 with TRBJ2-5; TRBD1 agrees at 8 bases. CDR1 and CDR2 (germline): SGHRS, YFSETQ. The J segment lost 2 bases and the V segment lost 7 bases, leaving 7 bases of the junction unmatched. There are 14 residues in the CDR3. The CDR3 DNA is TGCGCCAGCTCAAATGGACAGGGACAAGAGACCCAGTACTTC. This translates into CASSNGQGQETQYF.

This sequence joins TRBV11-2 and TRBJ1-1, with TRBD1 as a possible D gene (5 bases). Between the trimmed V and J ends, which lost 2 bases and 5 bases, there was a span of 27 bases. Germline loops: CDR1 SGHAT, CDR2 FQNNGV. The CDR3 extends over 19 amino acids. CDR3 DNA sequence: TGTGCCAGCAGCTTACGCCCCCGGAGACAGAGTTCGATAGGGACTGAAGCTTTCTTT. Amino acid sequence: CASSLRPRRQSSIGTEAFF.

The V gene is TRBV5-1, the J gene TRBJ1-2; TRBD1 agrees at 11 bases. Germline V lookup: CDR1 SGHRS, CDR2 YFSETQ. The CDR3 spans 15 residues. Trimming cost V 0 bases and J 5 bases; bases outside gene matches: 3. CDR3 coding DNA: TGCGCCAGCAGCTTGGCCGGACAGGGGGCTTATGGCTACACCTTC. Amino acids: CASSLAGQGAYGYTF.

J is TRBJ2-7 and V is TRBV11-2; possible D gene TRBD1, 6 bases. The CDR3 loop spans 14 amino acids. The germline CDR1 and CDR2 sequences are SGHAT and FQNNGV. The V end was cut by 4 bases, the J end by 5 bases, with 15 bases between. The CDR3 DNA is TGTGCCAGCAGCTCAGAACTTACAGGGAACGAGCAGTACTTC. Translation gives CASSSELTGNEQYF.

The J gene is TRBJ2-1, the V gene TRBV5-1, with TRBD2 matching 7 bases. Germline values: CDR1 SGHRS, CDR2 YFSETQ. The CDR3 loop spans 13 amino acids. Trimming took 4 bases from V and 4 from J; bases not matched to a gene: 2. This CDR3 reads CASSGGGYNEQFF. The CDR3 nucleotides are TGCGCCAGCAGCGGGGGGGGGTACAATGAGCAGTTCTTC.